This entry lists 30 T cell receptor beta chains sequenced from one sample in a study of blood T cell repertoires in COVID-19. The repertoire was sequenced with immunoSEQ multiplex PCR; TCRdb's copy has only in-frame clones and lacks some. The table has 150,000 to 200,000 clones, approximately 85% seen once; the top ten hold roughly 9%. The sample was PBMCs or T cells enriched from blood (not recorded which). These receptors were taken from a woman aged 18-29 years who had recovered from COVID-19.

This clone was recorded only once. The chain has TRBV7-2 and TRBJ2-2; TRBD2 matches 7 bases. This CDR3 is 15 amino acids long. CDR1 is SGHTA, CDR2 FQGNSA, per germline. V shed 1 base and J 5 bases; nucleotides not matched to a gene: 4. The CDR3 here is CASSLVSGETGELFF. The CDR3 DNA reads TGTGCCAGCAGCTTAGTGAGCGGGGAGACCGGGGAGCTGTTTTTT.

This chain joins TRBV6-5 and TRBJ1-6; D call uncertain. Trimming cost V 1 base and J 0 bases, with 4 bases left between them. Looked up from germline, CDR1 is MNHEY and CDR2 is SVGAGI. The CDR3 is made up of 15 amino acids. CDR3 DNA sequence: TGTGCCAGCAGTTACTACAGCTCCTATAATTCACCCCTCCACTTT. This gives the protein CASSYYSSYNSPLHF.

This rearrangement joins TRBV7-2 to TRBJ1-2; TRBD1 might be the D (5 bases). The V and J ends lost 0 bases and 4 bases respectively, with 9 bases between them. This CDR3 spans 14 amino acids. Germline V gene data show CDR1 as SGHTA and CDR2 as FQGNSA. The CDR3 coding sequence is TGTGCCAGCAGCTTAGCGTTGGGGCCCTATGGCTACACCTTC. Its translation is CASSLALGPYGYTF.

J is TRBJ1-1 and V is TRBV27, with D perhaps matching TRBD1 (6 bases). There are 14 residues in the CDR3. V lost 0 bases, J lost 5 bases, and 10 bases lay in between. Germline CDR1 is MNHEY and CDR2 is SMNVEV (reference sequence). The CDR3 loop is CASSLSRGTTEAFF. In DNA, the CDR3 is TGTGCCAGCAGTTTATCTAGGGGGACAACTGAAGCTTTCTTT.

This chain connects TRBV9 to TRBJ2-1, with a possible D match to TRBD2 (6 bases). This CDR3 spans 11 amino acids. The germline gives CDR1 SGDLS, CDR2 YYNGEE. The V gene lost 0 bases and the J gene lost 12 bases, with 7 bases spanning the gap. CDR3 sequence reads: CASSVGRGQFF. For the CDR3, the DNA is TGTGCCAGCAGCGTAGGGAGGGGGCAGTTCTTC. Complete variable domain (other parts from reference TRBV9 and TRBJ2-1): DSGVTQTPKHLITATGQRVTLRCSPRSGDLSVYWYQQSLDQGLQFLIQYYNGEERAKGNILERFSAQQFPDLHSELNLSSLELGDSALYFCASSVGRGQFFGPGTRLTVL.

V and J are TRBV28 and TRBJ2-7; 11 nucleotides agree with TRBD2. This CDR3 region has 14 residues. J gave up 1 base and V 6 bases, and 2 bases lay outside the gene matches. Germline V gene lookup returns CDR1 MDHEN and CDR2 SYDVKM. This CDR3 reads CASRRLAGSYEQYF. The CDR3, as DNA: TGTGCCAGCAGGCGACTAGCGGGATCCTACGAGCAGTACTTC. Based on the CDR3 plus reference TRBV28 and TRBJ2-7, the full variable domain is DVKVTQSSRYLVKRTGEKVFLECVQDMDHENMFWYRQDPGLGLRLIYFSYDVKMKEKGDIPEGYSVSREKKERFSLILESASTNQTSMYLCASRRLAGSYEQYFGPGTRLTVT.

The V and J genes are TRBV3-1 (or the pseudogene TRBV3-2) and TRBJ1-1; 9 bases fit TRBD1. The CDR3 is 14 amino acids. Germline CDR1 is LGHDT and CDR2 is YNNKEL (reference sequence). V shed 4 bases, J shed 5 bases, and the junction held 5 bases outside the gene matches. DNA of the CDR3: TGTGCCAGCAGCCCACAGGGGGCTTCTACTGAAGCTTTCTTT. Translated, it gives CASSPQGASTEAFF.

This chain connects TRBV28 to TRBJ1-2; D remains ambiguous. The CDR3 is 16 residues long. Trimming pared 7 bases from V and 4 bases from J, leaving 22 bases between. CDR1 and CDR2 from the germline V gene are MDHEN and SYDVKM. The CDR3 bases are TGTGCCAGCACCCCCCTAGCCAACCAACAAACCTATGGCTACACCTTC. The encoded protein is CASTPLANQQTYGYTF.

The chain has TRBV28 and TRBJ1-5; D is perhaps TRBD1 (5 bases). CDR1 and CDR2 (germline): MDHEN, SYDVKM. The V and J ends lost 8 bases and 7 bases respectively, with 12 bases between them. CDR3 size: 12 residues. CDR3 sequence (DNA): TGTGCCAGCGCAACGGGGGGGCAGCCCCAGCATTTT. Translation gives CASATGGQPQHF.

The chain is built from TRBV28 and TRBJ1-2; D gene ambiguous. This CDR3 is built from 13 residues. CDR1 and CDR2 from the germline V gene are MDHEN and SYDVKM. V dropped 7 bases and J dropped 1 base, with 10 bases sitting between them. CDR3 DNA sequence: TGTGCCAGCAAGCAGGTTAATAACTATGGCTACACCTTC. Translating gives CASKQVNNYGYTF.

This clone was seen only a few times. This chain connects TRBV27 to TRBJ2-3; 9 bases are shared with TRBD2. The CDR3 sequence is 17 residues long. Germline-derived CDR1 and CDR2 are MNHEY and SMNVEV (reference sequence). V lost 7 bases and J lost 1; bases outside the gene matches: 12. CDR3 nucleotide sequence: TGTGCCAGCACCCAAATAAGTAGCGGGGGCGGCACAGATACGCAGTATTTT. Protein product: CASTQISSGGGTDTQYF.

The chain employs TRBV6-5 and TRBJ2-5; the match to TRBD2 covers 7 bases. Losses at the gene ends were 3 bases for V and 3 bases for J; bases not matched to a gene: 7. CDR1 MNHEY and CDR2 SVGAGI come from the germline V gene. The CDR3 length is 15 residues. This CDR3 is CASSYREGRKETQYF. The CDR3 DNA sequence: TGTGCCAGCAGTTATAGGGAGGGCCGAAAAGAGACCCAGTACTTC.

The CDR3, as DNA: TGTGCCAGCGCCCCGACTACTCACGGGACAGATACGCAGTATTTT. Translated: CASAPTTHGTDTQYF. V is TRBV2 and J is TRBJ2-3, with TRBD2 as a possible D gene (5 bases). The CDR3 length is 15 residues. The ends were cut back, 8 bases at V and 3 bases at J, with 18 bases in the middle. From germline, CDR1 is SNHLY and CDR2 FYNNEI.

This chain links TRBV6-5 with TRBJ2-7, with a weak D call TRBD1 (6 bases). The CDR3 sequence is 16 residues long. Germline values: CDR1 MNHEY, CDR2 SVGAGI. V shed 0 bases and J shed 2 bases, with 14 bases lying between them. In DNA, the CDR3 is TGTGCCAGCAGTTACTCGAATCCCCGGACAGCCTACGAGCAGTACTTC. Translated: CASSYSNPRTAYEQYF.

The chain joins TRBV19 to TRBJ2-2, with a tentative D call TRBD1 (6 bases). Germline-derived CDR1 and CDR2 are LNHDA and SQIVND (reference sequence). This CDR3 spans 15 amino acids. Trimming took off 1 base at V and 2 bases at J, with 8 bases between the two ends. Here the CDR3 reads CASSIVRGNTGELFF. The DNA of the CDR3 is TGTGCCAGTAGTATAGTCAGGGGTAACACCGGGGAGCTGTTTTTT.

CDR3 nucleotides: TGTGCCAGCAAAGAAGGGACAGGGTCCTATAATTCACCCCTCCACTTT. Its protein product is CASKEGTGSYNSPLHF. The V and J genes are TRBV2 and TRBJ1-6; 9 nucleotides line up with TRBD1. The V and J ends lost 7 bases and 1 base, in that order; junction bases with no gene match: 5. Germline-derived CDR1 and CDR2 are SNHLY and FYNNEI. The CDR3 spans 16 residues.

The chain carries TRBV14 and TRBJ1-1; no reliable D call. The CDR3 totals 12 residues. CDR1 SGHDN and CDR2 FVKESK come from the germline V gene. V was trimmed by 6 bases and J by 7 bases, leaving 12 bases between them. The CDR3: CASSASGIEAFF. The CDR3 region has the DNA TGTGCCAGCAGTGCTTCGGGGATTGAAGCTTTCTTT.

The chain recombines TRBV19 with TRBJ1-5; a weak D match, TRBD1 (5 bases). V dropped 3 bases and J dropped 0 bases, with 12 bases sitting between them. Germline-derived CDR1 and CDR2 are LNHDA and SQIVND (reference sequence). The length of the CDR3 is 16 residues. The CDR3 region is CASSMRTTGSNQPQHF. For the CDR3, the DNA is TGTGCCAGTAGTATGAGGACAACAGGTAGCAATCAGCCCCAGCATTTT.

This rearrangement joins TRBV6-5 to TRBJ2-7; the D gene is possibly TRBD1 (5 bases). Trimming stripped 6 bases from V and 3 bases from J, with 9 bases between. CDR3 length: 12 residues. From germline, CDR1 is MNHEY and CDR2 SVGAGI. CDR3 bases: TGTGCCAGCAGAGAGACAGTCTACGAGCAGTACTTC. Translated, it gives CASRETVYEQYF.

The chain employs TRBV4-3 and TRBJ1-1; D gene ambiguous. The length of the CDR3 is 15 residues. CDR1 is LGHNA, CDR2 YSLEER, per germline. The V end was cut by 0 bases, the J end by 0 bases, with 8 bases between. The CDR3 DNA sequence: TGCGCCAGCAGCCAAGAAGGAGGGTTGAACACTGAAGCTTTCTTT. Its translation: CASSQEGGLNTEAFF.

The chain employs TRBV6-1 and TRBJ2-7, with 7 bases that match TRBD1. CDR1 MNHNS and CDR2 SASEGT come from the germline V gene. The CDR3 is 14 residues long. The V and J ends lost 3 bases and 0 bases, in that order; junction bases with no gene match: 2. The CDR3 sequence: CASSEGDSSYEQYF. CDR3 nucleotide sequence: TGTGCCAGCAGTGAGGGGGACAGCTCCTACGAGCAGTACTTC.

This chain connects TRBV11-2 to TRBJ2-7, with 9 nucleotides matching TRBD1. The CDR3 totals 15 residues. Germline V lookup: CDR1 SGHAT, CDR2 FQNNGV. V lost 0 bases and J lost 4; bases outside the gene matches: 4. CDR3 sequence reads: CASSLDSGQGYEQYF. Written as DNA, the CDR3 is TGTGCCAGCAGCTTAGATTCAGGACAGGGGTACGAGCAGTACTTC.

This chain's CDR3 is CASSLPLGSGTYNEQFF. The DNA for the CDR3 is TGTGCCAGCAGCTTACCCCTCGGTAGCGGGACATACAATGAGCAGTTCTTC. The gene calls are TRBV7-3 and TRBJ2-1; 8 positions agree with TRBD2. The CDR3 extends over 17 amino acids. The germline gives CDR1 SGHTA, CDR2 FQGTGA. The V gene end was trimmed by 2 bases and the J gene end by 4 bases; junction bases not matched to a gene: 10.

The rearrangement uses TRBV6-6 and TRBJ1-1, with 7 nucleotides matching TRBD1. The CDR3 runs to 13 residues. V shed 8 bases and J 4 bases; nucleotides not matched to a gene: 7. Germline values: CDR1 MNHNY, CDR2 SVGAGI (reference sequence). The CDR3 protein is CASRTGESTEAFF. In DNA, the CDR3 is TGTGCCAGCCGAACAGGGGAGAGCACTGAAGCTTTCTTT.

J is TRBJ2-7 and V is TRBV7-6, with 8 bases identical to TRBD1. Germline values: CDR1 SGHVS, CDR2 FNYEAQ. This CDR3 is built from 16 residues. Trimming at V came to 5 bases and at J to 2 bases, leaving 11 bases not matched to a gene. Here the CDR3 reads CASSPLAGTGPYEQYF. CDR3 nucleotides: TGTGCCAGCAGCCCCTTAGCCGGGACAGGCCCCTACGAGCAGTACTTC. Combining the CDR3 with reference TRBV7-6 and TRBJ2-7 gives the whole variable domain GAGVSQSPRYKVTKRGQDVALRCDPISGHVSLYWYRQALGQGPEFLTYFNYEAQQDKSGLPNDRFSAERPEGSISTLTIQRTEQRDSAMYRCASSPLAGTGPYEQYFGPGTRLTVT.

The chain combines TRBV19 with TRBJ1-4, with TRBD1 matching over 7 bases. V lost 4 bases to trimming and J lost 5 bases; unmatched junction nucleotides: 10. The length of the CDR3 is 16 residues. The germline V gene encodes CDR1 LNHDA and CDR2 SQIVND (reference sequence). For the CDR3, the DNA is TGTGCCAGTAGTACTATTTCCGGGACAGCAAATGAAAAACTGTTTTTT. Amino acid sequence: CASSTISGTANEKLFF.

As DNA, the CDR3 is TGTGCCAGCTCCCCCGCGGGCTTTGGGTACGAGCAGTACTTC. Its translation: CASSPAGFGYEQYF. The chain joins TRBV18 to TRBJ2-7; TRBD2 might be the D (5 bases). CDR3 size: 14 residues. V lost 6 bases and J lost 4, with 16 bases in between. Germline CDR1 and CDR2: KGHSH and LQKENI.

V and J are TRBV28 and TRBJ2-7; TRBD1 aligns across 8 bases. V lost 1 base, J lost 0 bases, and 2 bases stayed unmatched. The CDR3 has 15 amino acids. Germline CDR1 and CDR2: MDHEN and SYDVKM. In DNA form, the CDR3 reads TGTGCCAGCAGTTTATTAGGACAGGGCTCCTACGAGCAGTACTTC. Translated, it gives CASSLLGQGSYEQYF.

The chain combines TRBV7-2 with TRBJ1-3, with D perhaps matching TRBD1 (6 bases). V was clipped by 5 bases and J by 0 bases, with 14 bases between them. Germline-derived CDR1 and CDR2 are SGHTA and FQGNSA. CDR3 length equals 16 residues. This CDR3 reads CASSGRGAISGNTIYF. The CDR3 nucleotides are TGTGCCAGCAGCGGCAGGGGCGCCATCTCTGGAAACACCATATATTTT.

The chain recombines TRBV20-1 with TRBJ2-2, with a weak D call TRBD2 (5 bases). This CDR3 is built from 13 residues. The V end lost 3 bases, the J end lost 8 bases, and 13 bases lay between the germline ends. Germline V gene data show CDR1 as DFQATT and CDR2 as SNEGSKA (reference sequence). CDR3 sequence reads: CSASLWESGELFF. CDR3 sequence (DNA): TGCAGTGCTAGTTTGTGGGAGTCAGGGGAGCTGTTTTTT.